This is a list of T cell receptor beta chains from one sample in a study of blood T cell repertoires in COVID-19. Only in-frame clones appear in the TCRdb table, and some are missing; sequencing was by immunoSEQ multiplex PCR. The sample records 250,000 to 300,000 clones, about 91% being singletons. The sample consisted of peripheral blood. The receptors were sampled from a woman in her 30s who had recovered from COVID-19. Both conserved end residues are part of each CDR3. The D gene is left open where the match is weak. Rows may omit the clone size; those that give it use once, few, many or a size class.

v_gene	j_gene	d_gene	abundance	CDR3aa	CDR3nt
TRBV5-1	TRBJ1-1	TRBD1	.	CASSLPTGVTEAFF	TGCGCCAGCAGCTTGCCGACAGGGGTAACTGAAGCTTTCTTT
TRBV6-4	TRBJ2-1	.	.	CASSSFEGEQFF	TGTGCCAGCAGCTCCTTTGAGGGTGAGCAGTTCTTC
TRBV7-2	TRBJ1-1	TRBD1	.	CASSSRTGITEAFF	TGTGCCAGCAGCTCCCGGACAGGGATTACTGAAGCTTTCTTT
TRBV2	TRBJ2-2	TRBD1	.	CASSPQGIGTGELFF	TGTGCCAGCAGCCCACAGGGGATCGGAACCGGGGAGCTGTTTTTT
TRBV9	TRBJ1-2	.	.	CASSPAMGRGGYTF	TGTGCCAGCAGCCCCGCGATGGGGCGAGGTGGCTACACCTTC
TRBV20-1	TRBJ1-2	.	.	CSARFQDGYTF	TGCAGTGCTCGGTTCCAGGATGGCTACACCTTC
TRBV18	TRBJ1-4	TRBD1	.	CASSSTGLGKLFF	TGTGCCAGCTCATCGACAGGGCTTGGAAAACTGTTTTTT
TRBV5-6	TRBJ2-7	TRBD2	once	CASSLAWTSGARSSYEQYF	TGTGCCAGCAGCTTGGCCTGGACTAGCGGTGCCAGGAGCTCCTACGAGCAGTACTTC
TRBV7-2	TRBJ2-7	TRBD2	.	CASSPRATSGASYEQYF	TGTGCCAGCAGCCCCAGAGCGACTAGCGGGGCTTCTTACGAGCAGTACTTC
TRBV2	TRBJ1-6	TRBD1	.	CASSVGQGNSPLHF	TGTGCCAGCAGTGTGGGACAGGGGAATTCACCCCTCCACTTT
TRBV27	TRBJ2-7	.	once	CASSPLGAGPEYEQYF	TGTGCCAGCAGTCCCCTCGGGGCGGGGCCCGAGTACGAGCAGTACTTC
TRBV3-1/TRBV3-2	TRBJ2-3	TRBD2	.	CASSQGTSLPSTDTQYF	TGTGCCAGCAGCCAAGGGACTAGCCTTCCTAGCACAGATACGCAGTATTTT
TRBV9	TRBJ2-1	.	once	CASSVGDNEQFF	TGTGCCAGCAGCGTAGGAGACAATGAGCAGTTCTTC
TRBV4-2	TRBJ2-7	TRBD2	.	CASSRGLAGAGGYEQYF	TGTGCCAGCAGCCGGGGACTAGCGGGGGCTGGCGGCTACGAGCAGTACTTC
TRBV5-1	TRBJ1-4	TRBD1	.	CASSMTGFIGEKLFF	TGCGCCAGCAGCATGACAGGGTTCATAGGAGAAAAACTGTTTTTT
TRBV5-6	TRBJ1-2	.	.	CASSFLADSNYGYTF	TGTGCCAGCAGCTTCTTGGCAGACAGTAACTATGGCTACACCTTC
TRBV27	TRBJ1-1	.	.	CASSLVAGKGGTEAFF	TGTGCCAGCAGTTTGGTGGCAGGTAAAGGAGGCACTGAAGCTTTCTTT
TRBV5-4	TRBJ2-2	.	.	CASRPGGTLTGELFF	TGTGCCAGCAGACCGGGGGGCACCTTGACCGGGGAGCTGTTTTTT
TRBV24-1	TRBJ1-2	.	.	CATSLGSYGYTF	TGTGCCACCAGTCTGGGGAGCTATGGCTACACCTTC
TRBV5-1	TRBJ2-3	.	.	CASSGIATNTDTQYF	TGCGCCAGCAGCGGAATCGCGACAAACACAGATACGCAGTATTTT
TRBV18	TRBJ2-1	TRBD1	.	CASSYRGLTYNEQFF	TGTGCCAGCTCATACAGGGGGCTCACCTACAATGAGCAGTTCTTC
TRBV5-4	TRBJ1-2	.	once	CASRHGTRGVSYGYTF	TGTGCCAGCAGGCACGGTACGCGGGGCGTCTCCTATGGCTACACCTTC
TRBV9	TRBJ2-1	TRBD2	.	CASSKAGPYNEQFF	TGTGCCAGCAGCAAAGCGGGGCCGTACAATGAGCAGTTCTTC
TRBV6-2/TRBV6-3	TRBJ2-7	TRBD1	.	CASSALPGQGRNEQYF	TGTGCCAGCAGTGCCCTGCCGGGACAGGGGCGGAACGAGCAGTACTTC
TRBV5-6	TRBJ2-1	.	once	CASSFLRTLNNEQFF	TGTGCCAGCAGCTTTTTGAGGACTTTGAACAATGAGCAGTTCTTC
TRBV5-6	TRBJ2-7	.	.	CASSFLAGAFSYEQYF	TGTGCCAGCAGCTTTTTAGCAGGGGCTTTCTCCTACGAGCAGTACTTC
TRBV11-2	TRBJ2-5	TRBD2	.	CASSVGLAGGLQETQYF	TGTGCCAGCAGCGTGGGACTAGCGGGGGGACTTCAAGAGACCCAGTACTTC
TRBV15	TRBJ1-3	.	.	CATSSGDFLGNTIYF	TGTGCCACCAGCAGCGGCGACTTCCTTGGAAACACCATATATTTT
TRBV19	TRBJ2-7	.	once	CASSGRYEQYF	TGTGCCAGTAGTGGGAGGTACGAGCAGTACTTC
TRBV13	TRBJ2-7	.	once	CASREGPGIRDEQYF	TGTGCCAGCAGGGAGGGTCCTGGGATTAGGGACGAGCAGTACTTC
TRBV12-3/TRBV12-4	TRBJ1-2	.	.	CASSQGSGGYTF	TGTGCCAGTTCACAGGGTTCTGGAGGCTACACCTTC
TRBV5-8	TRBJ1-6	TRBD1	.	CASSARQGAGSPLHF	TGTGCCAGCAGCGCGAGACAGGGGGCCGGTTCACCCCTCCACTTT
TRBV2	TRBJ1-6	TRBD1	.	CASIPGGFSPLHF	TGTGCCAGCATACCAGGGGGCTTTTCACCCCTCCACTTT
TRBV5-6	TRBJ1-2	TRBD1	.	CASSLWDRDLQGYTF	TGTGCCAGCAGCCTATGGGACAGGGATCTTCAAGGCTACACCTTC
TRBV20-1	TRBJ2-3	.	.	CSASWQGQTDTQYF	TGCAGTGCTAGTTGGCAGGGGCAAACAGATACGCAGTATTTT
TRBV27	TRBJ1-2	.	.	CASRRRGPNYGYTF	TGTGCCAGCCGGCGGCGGGGCCCTAACTATGGCTACACCTTC
TRBV7-3	TRBJ2-5	.	.	CASSLQGQGRETQYF	TGTGCCAGCAGCTTACAAGGCCAGGGCCGGGAGACCCAGTACTTC
TRBV4-2	TRBJ1-1	TRBD1	.	CASSQGDRAFEAFF	TGTGCCAGCAGCCAGGGGGACAGGGCTTTTGAAGCTTTCTTT
TRBV13	TRBJ2-2	TRBD2	few	CASSITSGGALSAGELFF	TGTGCCAGCAGCATAACTAGCGGGGGGGCCCTCTCGGCCGGGGAGCTGTTTTTT
TRBV3-1/TRBV3-2	TRBJ2-7	TRBD1	once	CASSQDRDRNYEQYF	TGTGCCAGCAGCCAGGACAGGGACAGAAACTACGAGCAGTACTTC
TRBV4-3	TRBJ2-2	.	.	CASSQDEDVAYAGELFF	TGCGCCAGCAGCCAAGATGAGGATGTGGCCTACGCCGGGGAGCTGTTTTTT